Shown below are 32 T cell receptor beta chains from a single sample sequenced in a study of shared clonotypes between healthy human individuals. Some clones are missing from TCRdb's copy, which holds only in-frame ones; the method was immunoSEQ multiplex PCR. The profile covers some 300,000 clones, with roughly 70% appearing a single time and roughly 10% taken by the ten largest. Specimen: memory CD4+ T cells sorted from blood. Sample subset: CD45RA-negative fraction. These receptors were collected from a man aged 25 to 40 in good health.

This clone was counted between two and nine times. The chain is built from TRBV18 and TRBJ2-1; 7 positions match TRBD2. Trimming at V came to 2 bases and at J to 6 bases, leaving 10 bases not matched to a gene. Per germline, CDR1 KGHSH and CDR2 LQKENI. This CDR3 comprises 16 residues. CDR3 protein: CASSPLGLAASNEQFF. CDR3 nucleotides: TGTGCCAGCTCACCATTAGGTCTAGCGGCCAGCAATGAGCAGTTCTTC.

This clone was seen just once. V usage is TRBV12-5 and J usage is TRBJ1-2, with D possibly matching TRBD1 (6 bases). Germline CDR1 reads LGHNT; CDR2 reads FRNRAP. This CDR3 is 14 amino acids long. V was shortened by 8 bases and J by 4 bases, with 17 bases between the two germline ends. The chain's CDR3 is CASCPSGGVYGYTF. CDR3 in DNA: TGTGCTAGTTGCCCGTCGGGGGGCGTCTATGGCTACACCTTC.

The rearrangement joins TRBV5-1 to TRBJ2-3; the D call may be TRBD1 or TRBD2 (5 bases each). Trimming removed 0 bases from V and 5 bases from J, with 10 bases in between. The CDR3 length is 14 residues. Germline values: CDR1 SGHRS, CDR2 YFSETQ. The CDR3 sequence is CASSLGGVRDTQYF. The CDR3 nucleotides read TGCGCCAGCAGCTTGGGAGGGGTCCGAGATACGCAGTATTTT.

This rearrangement joins TRBV19 to TRBJ2-1; 11 bases line up with TRBD1. CDR1 LNHDA and CDR2 SQIVND come from the germline V gene (reference sequence). The CDR3 extends over 17 amino acids. V was clipped by 5 bases and J by 7 bases; unmatched bases: 13. The CDR3: CASSASSGTGGGNEQFF. The CDR3 DNA reads TGTGCCAGTAGTGCATCCTCCGGGACAGGGGGGGGAAATGAGCAGTTCTTC.

V and J are TRBV10-1 and TRBJ2-1; TRBD2 aligns across 7 bases. The CDR3 is made up of 14 amino acids. CDR1 is WNHNN, CDR2 SYGVQD, per germline (reference sequence). Losses at the gene ends were 4 bases for V and 7 bases for J; bases not matched to a gene: 7. The CDR3 sequence: CASSVGLAVNEQFF. Written as DNA, the CDR3 is TGCGCCAGCAGTGTTGGGCTAGCGGTGAATGAGCAGTTCTTC.

The chain combines TRBV5-1 with TRBJ2-2; D might be TRBD1 or TRBD2, each matching 5 bases. Between the trimmed V and J ends, which lost 6 bases and 6 bases, there was a span of 12 bases. CDR1 is SGHRS and CDR2 is YFSETQ in the germline V gene. The CDR3 runs 13 residues. CDR3 coding DNA: TGCGCCAGCACCGTACTGGGGGCCGGGGAGCTGTTTTTT. Translation gives CASTVLGAGELFF. Full variable domain (outside the CDR3, taken from reference TRBV5-1 and TRBJ2-2): KAGVTQTPRYLIKTRGQQVTLSCSPISGHRSVSWYQQTPGQGLQFLFEYFSETQRNKGNFPGRFSGRQFSNSRSEMNVSTLELGDSALYLCASTVLGAGELFFGEGSRLTVL.

In this sample, this clone turned up once. The V gene is TRBV9, the J gene TRBJ2-3, with unresolved D. Trimming removed 4 bases from V and 4 bases from J, with 13 bases in between. CDR1 and CDR2 from the germline V gene are SGDLS and YYNGEE. The CDR3 extends over 14 amino acids. CDR3 nucleotides: TGTGCCAGCAGCCGTGAGACGAAGGCAGATACGCAGTATTTT. Protein product: CASSRETKADTQYF.

This chain connects TRBV27 to TRBJ1-4; D possibly corresponds to TRBD1 (5 bases). The ends were cut back, 2 bases at V and 0 bases at J, with 16 bases in the middle. Germline loops: CDR1 MNHEY, CDR2 SMNVEV (reference sequence). The CDR3 totals 18 residues. The CDR3 spells CASSLRGTGSSTNEKLFF. CDR3 nucleotide sequence: TGTGCCAGCAGTTTACGGGGCACGGGCTCATCAACTAATGAAAAACTGTTTTTT.

The chain has TRBV9 and TRBJ1-1; weak D call: TRBD1 (5 bases). This CDR3 has 13 amino acids. Trimming left V 1 base short and J 1 base short, with 5 bases between. Germline V gene lookup returns CDR1 SGDLS and CDR2 YYNGEE. In DNA form, the CDR3 reads TGTGCCAGCAGCGTACAGGGGAACACTGAAGCTTTCTTT. Protein sequence: CASSVQGNTEAFF.

The chain employs TRBV5-1 and TRBJ2-7; D remains unclear. V lost 4 bases and J 7 bases, leaving 15 bases between the germline ends. CDR1 SGHRS and CDR2 YFSETQ come from the germline V gene. The CDR3 totals 13 residues. In nucleotides, the CDR3 is TGCGCCAGCAGCCCTGTGGCTGATGGGGAGCAGTACTTC. It yields the protein CASSPVADGEQYF.

The rearrangement joins TRBV5-1 to TRBJ2-3; TRBD2 aligns across 8 bases. V shed 0 bases and J 6 bases; nucleotides not matched to a gene: 12. The CDR3 has 17 residues. The germline V gene encodes CDR1 SGHRS and CDR2 YFSETQ. CDR3 in DNA: TGCGCCAGCAGCTTGGAAACTAGCGGTGCTTTTTCGGATACGCAGTATTTT. The encoded protein is CASSLETSGAFSDTQYF.

The table lists this clone with a few counts. The chain links TRBV6-1 to TRBJ2-5; TRBD2 agrees at 9 bases. CDR1 and CDR2 from the germline V gene are MNHNS and SASEGT. The CDR3 totals 13 residues. V gave up 6 bases and J gave up 4 bases; unmatched junction bases: 3. DNA of the CDR3: TGTGCCAGCAGGAAACTAGCGGGAGAGACCCAGTACTTC. It translates to CASRKLAGETQYF.

V usage is TRBV11-2 and J usage is TRBJ2-2; tentative D call: TRBD2 (6 bases). The germline V and J ends were trimmed by 3 bases and 5 bases, with 7 bases remaining between them. CDR3 size: 13 residues. Germline V gene sequence: CDR1 SGHAT, CDR2 FQNNGV. The CDR3 bases are TGTGCCAGCAGCTTTCGGGGGACCGGGGAGCTGTTTTTT. This translates into CASSFRGTGELFF.

J is TRBJ1-1 and V is TRBV5-5, with D tentatively TRBD1 (5 bases). The CDR3 extends over 12 amino acids. The germline V gene encodes CDR1 SGHKS and CDR2 YYEKEE (reference sequence). V was clipped by 2 bases and J by 9 bases, with 11 bases between them. CDR3 residues: CASSLLQGQAFF. The CDR3 DNA reads as TGTGCCAGCAGCTTACTCCAGGGCCAAGCTTTCTTT.

Turning to this clone: Sequence at one end of the junction differs from germline and may be a read error. Other DNA sequences within the sample encode an identical CDR3. V and J are TRBV5-1 and TRBJ2-3; 7 nucleotides agree with TRBD2. The germline V gene encodes CDR1 SGHRS and CDR2 YFSETQ. CDR3 length equals 15 residues. The CDR3 is CASSLTGRSTDTQYF. Written as DNA, the CDR3 is TGCGCCAGCAGCTTGACCGGGAGGTCCACAGATACGCAGTACTTT.

The chain couples TRBV6-1 to TRBJ2-7; no definite D call. The CDR3 covers 13 residues. Trimming pared 11 bases from V and 4 bases from J, leaving 18 bases between. Germline assignment: CDR1 MNHNS and CDR2 SASEGT. The CDR3 nucleotides read TGTGCCGCCCAGCCTAGTTCCCCTTACGAGCAGTACTTC. It specifies CAAQPSSPYEQYF.

The chain employs TRBV2 and TRBJ1-5; D is uncertain. Germline V CDR1 and CDR2: SNHLY, FYNNEI. V gave up 2 bases and J gave up 1 base, with 9 bases separating them. CDR3 size: 15 residues. CDR3 loop: CASSESRLSNQPQHF. The DNA for the CDR3 is TGTGCCAGCAGTGAAAGCAGGCTAAGCAATCAGCCCCAGCATTTT. The variable domain in full, with the rest retrieved from reference TRBV2 and TRBJ1-5, is EPEVTQTPSHQVTQMGQEVILRCVPISNHLYFYWYRQILGQKVEFLVSFYNNEISEKSEIFDDQFSVERPDGSNFTLKIRSTKLEDSAMYFCASSESRLSNQPQHFGDGTRLSIL.

This clone was recorded many times. This sequence joins TRBV7-9 and TRBJ2-6; the D is unclear. V lost 4 bases and J 1 base, leaving 8 bases between the germline ends. The germline CDR1 and CDR2 sequences are SEHNR and FQNEAQ (reference sequence). The length of the CDR3 is 15 residues. The CDR3 nucleotides read TGTGCCAGCAGCTCACCGGTTTCTGGGGCCAACGTCCTGACTTTC. Residues: CASSSPVSGANVLTF.

The V call is TRBV10-1, the J call TRBJ2-3, with D perhaps matching TRBD2 (6 bases). CDR1 is WNHNN and CDR2 is SYGVQD in the germline V gene (reference sequence). The CDR3 extends over 14 amino acids. V lost 3 bases to trimming and J lost 2 bases, with 9 bases between them. CDR3 in DNA: TGCGCCAGCAGTGAAACGGGAGCCACAGATACGCAGTATTTT. Protein product: CASSETGATDTQYF.

This chain links TRBV18 with TRBJ2-7; a weak D match, TRBD1 (5 bases). Per the germline V gene, CDR1 is KGHSH and CDR2 is LQKENI. The length of the CDR3 is 13 residues. V gave up 6 bases and J gave up 4 bases, with 13 bases separating them. The CDR3 nucleotides read TGTGCCAGCTCCTCAGGGTACAGATACGAGCAGTACTTC. It codes for CASSSGYRYEQYF.

The genes are TRBV30 and TRBJ1-1; tentatively, D is TRBD1 (6 bases). CDR3 size: 12 residues. The germline V and J ends were trimmed by 2 bases and 11 bases, with 15 bases remaining between them. Germline loops: CDR1 GTSNPN, CDR2 SVGIG (reference sequence). CDR3 coding DNA: TGTGCCTGGAGTCCGGGGGCAGGGTGGGCTTTCTTT. Translating it yields CAWSPGAGWAFF.

This clone was detected a few times. The genes are TRBV28 and TRBJ2-5; the D gene is possibly TRBD2 (6 bases). The CDR3 contains 12 residues. The V gene's germline CDR1 is MDHEN and CDR2 SYDVKM. The germline V and J ends were trimmed by 8 bases and 4 bases, with 11 bases remaining between them. DNA of the CDR3: TGTGCCAGCGGAGTGGGAGGAGAGACCCAGTACTTC. It specifies CASGVGGETQYF.

Comment on this clone: An end of the junction does not agree with germline; a read error may underlie this. V gene TRBV2 combines with J gene TRBJ1-4; D is perhaps TRBD1 (5 bases). CDR1 is SNHLY, CDR2 FYNNEI, per germline. This CDR3 spans 14 amino acids. The CDR3 coding sequence is TGTGCCAACGGAGACGACAGAGGGAATGAAAAATTGTTTTTT. It translates to CANGDDRGNEKLFF. Full variable domain (missing parts from reference TRBV2 and TRBJ1-4): EPEVTQTPSHQVTQMGQEVILRCVPISNHLYFYWYRQILGQKVEFLVSFYNNEISEKSEIFDDQFSVERPDGSNFTLKIRSTKLEDSAMYFCANGDDRGNEKLFFGSGTQLSVL.

The genes are TRBV2 and TRBJ1-1; 7 nucleotides line up with TRBD1. CDR3 size: 12 residues. The V gene end was trimmed by 7 bases and the J gene end by 8 bases; junction bases not matched to a gene: 7. CDR1 is SNHLY and CDR2 is FYNNEI in the germline V gene. This CDR3 is CASTLEQGEAFF. The DNA for the CDR3 is TGTGCCAGCACCCTTGAACAGGGGGAAGCTTTCTTT.

The chain combines TRBV29-1 with TRBJ1-5, with TRBD1 identical over 8 bases. CDR1 and CDR2 (germline): SQVTM, ANQGSEA. The CDR3 contains 13 residues. V gave up 6 bases and J gave up 7 bases; unmatched junction bases: 8. CDR3 region: CSVAGTGLQPQHF. The DNA for the CDR3 is TGCAGCGTAGCCGGGACAGGCCTACAGCCCCAGCATTTT. Combining the CDR3 with reference TRBV29-1 and TRBJ1-5 gives the whole variable domain SAVISQKPSRDICQRGTSLTIQCQVDSQVTMMFWYRQQPGQSLTLIATANQGSEATYESGFVIDKFPISRPNLTFSTLTVSNMSPEDSSIYLCSVAGTGLQPQHFGDGTRLSIL.

The chain joins TRBV9 to TRBJ2-7; perhaps D is TRBD1 or TRBD2 (6 bases each). Per the germline V gene, CDR1 is SGDLS and CDR2 is YYNGEE. The CDR3 covers 15 residues. V lost 4 bases and J 0 bases, leaving 14 bases between the germline ends. The CDR3, as DNA: TGTGCCAGCAGCTGGGGGGCGGGAAGCTCCTACGAGCAGTACTTC. As protein: CASSWGAGSSYEQYF.

The chain employs TRBV7-8 and TRBJ1-4, with TRBD1 as a possible D gene (6 bases). The CDR3 extends over 15 amino acids. V lost 5 bases to trimming and J lost 2 bases, with 12 bases between them. Germline values: CDR1 SGHVS, CDR2 FQNEAQ. CDR3 DNA sequence: TGTGCCAGCAGCGGGACACCGGCCACTAATGAAAAACTGTTTTTT. It yields the protein CASSGTPATNEKLFF.

This chain joins TRBV6-9 and TRBJ1-2, with TRBD1 matching 9 bases. The CDR3 is 13 amino acids. CDR1 and CDR2 (germline): MNHGY, SVAAGI. J gave up 6 bases and V 4 bases, and 3 bases lay outside the gene matches. CDR3 bases: TGTGCCAGCAGTTCGGACAGGGGTCATGGCTACACCTTC. Amino acid sequence: CASSSDRGHGYTF.

V is TRBV2 and J is TRBJ2-3; the D is unclear. Trimming pared 6 bases from V and 4 bases from J, leaving 14 bases between. The germline gives CDR1 SNHLY, CDR2 FYNNEI. The CDR3 length is 14 residues. The CDR3 protein is CASSWESRADTQYF. CDR3 nucleotides: TGTGCCAGCAGCTGGGAATCCCGCGCAGATACGCAGTATTTT.

The rearrangement joins TRBV29-1 to TRBJ2-7; D not resolved. The CDR3 covers 15 residues. V dropped 5 bases and J dropped 6 bases, with 23 bases sitting between them. Germline CDR1 and CDR2: SQVTM and ANQGSEA. CDR3 loop: CSVRIPQASLGEQYF. The DNA of the CDR3 is TGCAGCGTTCGTATACCGCAGGCGAGTCTTGGCGAGCAGTACTTC.

The gene calls are TRBV18 and TRBJ2-1; D is ambiguous. V was clipped by 1 base and J by 9 bases, with 7 bases between them. The CDR3 is 12 amino acids. CDR1 and CDR2 from the germline V gene are KGHSH and LQKENI. CDR3 region: CASSPLGGEQFF. Written as DNA, the CDR3 is TGTGCCAGCTCACCACTGGGCGGTGAGCAGTTCTTC.

The chain combines TRBV28 with TRBJ2-5, with 7 nucleotides matching TRBD2. Germline loops: CDR1 MDHEN, CDR2 SYDVKM. After removal of 6 bases from V and 4 bases from J, the junction contained 8 bases not matched to a gene. The CDR3 has 14 amino acids. CDR3 in amino acids: CASRDGGSRETQYF. CDR3 in DNA: TGTGCCAGCAGGGACGGGGGGTCGAGAGAGACCCAGTACTTC.